Sequencing of this T cell receptor (beta chain) was carried out in a study of blood T cell repertoires in COVID-19. At the level of the study: Sources were T cells, B-cell-depleted T cells, or PBMCs; the material itself was cDNA or gDNA.

It was during active infection that Seattle patients were enrolled and then longitudinally followed. In the original analysis: Researchers report that nucleated cell counts were estimated from reference gene primer amplification. Clones were sequenced by immunoSEQ multiplex PCR, and TCRdb holds only the in-frame ones, with some missing. V, J and clone size are taken as reported in that table, and D and trimming were inferred from the DNA itself. The repertoire consists of roughly 320,000 clones, with over 85% occurring once and the leading ten covering 1.5% to 2%. This TCR was sampled from a woman in her twenties or thirties with COVID-19, enrolled during active disease. Material for sequencing was peripheral blood.

CDR3: CASSLIPPAAVGTDTQYF. DNA of the CDR3: TGTGCCAGCAGCTTAATCCCCCCCGCGGCGGTGGGCACAGATACGCAGTATTTT. The chain links TRBV7-6 to TRBJ2-3; D remains ambiguous. Germline CDR1 SGHVS, CDR2 FNYEAQ. The CDR3 sequence is 18 residues long. V was shortened by 2 bases and J by 1 base, with 19 bases between the two germline ends.